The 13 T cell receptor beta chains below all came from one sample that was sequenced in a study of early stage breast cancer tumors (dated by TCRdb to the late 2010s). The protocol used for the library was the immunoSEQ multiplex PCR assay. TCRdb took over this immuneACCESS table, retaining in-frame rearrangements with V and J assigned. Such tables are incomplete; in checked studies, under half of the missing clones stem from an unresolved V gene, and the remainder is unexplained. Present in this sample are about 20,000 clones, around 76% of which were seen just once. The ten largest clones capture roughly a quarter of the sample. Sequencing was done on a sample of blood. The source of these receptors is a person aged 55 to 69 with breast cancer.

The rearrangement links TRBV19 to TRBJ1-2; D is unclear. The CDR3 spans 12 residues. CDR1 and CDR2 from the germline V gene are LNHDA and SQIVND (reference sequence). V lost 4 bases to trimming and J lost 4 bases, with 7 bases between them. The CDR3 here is CASSTVFYGYTF. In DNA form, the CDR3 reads TGTGCCAGTAGTACTGTTTTCTATGGCTACACCTTC. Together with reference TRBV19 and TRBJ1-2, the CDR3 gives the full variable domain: DGGITQSPKYLFRKEGQNVTLSCEQNLNHDAMYWYRQDPGQGLRLIYYSQIVNDFQKGDIAEGYSVSREKKESFPLTVTSAQKNPTAFYLCASSTVFYGYTFGSGTRLTVV.

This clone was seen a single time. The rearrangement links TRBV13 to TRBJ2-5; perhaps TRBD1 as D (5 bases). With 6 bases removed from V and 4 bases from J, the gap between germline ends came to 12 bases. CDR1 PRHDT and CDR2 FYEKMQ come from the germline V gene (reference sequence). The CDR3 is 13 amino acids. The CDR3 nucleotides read TGTGCCAGCAGTCAACAGGTAACAGAGACCCAGTACTTC. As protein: CASSQQVTETQYF.

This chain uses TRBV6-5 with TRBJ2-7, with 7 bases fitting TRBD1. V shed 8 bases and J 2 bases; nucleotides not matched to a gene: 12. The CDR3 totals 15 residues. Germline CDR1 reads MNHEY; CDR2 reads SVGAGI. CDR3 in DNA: TGTGCCAGCGGGGAAAGGCGACAGGGTCCCTACGAGCAGTACTTC. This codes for CASGERRQGPYEQYF.

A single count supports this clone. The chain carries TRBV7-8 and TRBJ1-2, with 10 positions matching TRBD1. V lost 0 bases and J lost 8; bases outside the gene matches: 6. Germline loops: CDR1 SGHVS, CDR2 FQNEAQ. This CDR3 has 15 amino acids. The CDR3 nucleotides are TGTGCCAGCAGCTTAGCGGGGACAGGGGCCGGGGGCTACACCTTC. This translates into CASSLAGTGAGGYTF. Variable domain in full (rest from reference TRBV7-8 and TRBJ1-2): GAGVSQSPRYKVAKRGQDVALRCDPISGHVSLFWYQQALGQGPEFLTYFQNEAQLDKSGLPSDRFFAERPEGSVSTLKIQRTQQEDSAVYLCASSLAGTGAGGYTFGSGTRLTVV.

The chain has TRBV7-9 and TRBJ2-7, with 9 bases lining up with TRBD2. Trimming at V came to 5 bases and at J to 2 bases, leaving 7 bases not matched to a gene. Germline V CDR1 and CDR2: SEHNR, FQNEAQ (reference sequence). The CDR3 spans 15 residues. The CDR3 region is CASSQDGLATYEQYF. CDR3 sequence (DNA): TGTGCCAGCAGCCAGGACGGACTAGCGACCTACGAGCAGTACTTC.

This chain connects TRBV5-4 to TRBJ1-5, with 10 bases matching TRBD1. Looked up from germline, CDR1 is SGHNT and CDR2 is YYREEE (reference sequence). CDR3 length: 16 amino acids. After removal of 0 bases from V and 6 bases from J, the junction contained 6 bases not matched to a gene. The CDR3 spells CASSLGGTGEVQPQHF. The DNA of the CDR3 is TGTGCCAGCAGCTTGGGAGGGACAGGGGAGGTTCAGCCCCAGCATTTT.

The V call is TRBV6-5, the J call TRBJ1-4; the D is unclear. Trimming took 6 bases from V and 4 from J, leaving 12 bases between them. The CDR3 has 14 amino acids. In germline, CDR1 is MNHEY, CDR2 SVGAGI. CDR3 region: CASSPRVGNEKLFF. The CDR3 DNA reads TGTGCCAGCAGCCCTCGGGTGGGTAATGAAAAACTGTTTTTT.

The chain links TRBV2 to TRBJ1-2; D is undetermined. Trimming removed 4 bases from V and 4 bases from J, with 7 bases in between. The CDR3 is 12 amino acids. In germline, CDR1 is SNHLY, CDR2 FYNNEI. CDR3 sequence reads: CASSVRGYGYTF. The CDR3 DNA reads TGTGCCAGCAGTGTACGGGGCTATGGCTACACCTTC.

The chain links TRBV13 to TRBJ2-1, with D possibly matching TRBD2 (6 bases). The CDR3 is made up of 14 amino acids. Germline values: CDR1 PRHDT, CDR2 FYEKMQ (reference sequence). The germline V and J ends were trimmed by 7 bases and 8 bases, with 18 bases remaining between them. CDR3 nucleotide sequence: TGTGCCAGCACCCGAGGGACGGGGGTGCATGAGCAGTTCTTC. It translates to CASTRGTGVHEQFF.

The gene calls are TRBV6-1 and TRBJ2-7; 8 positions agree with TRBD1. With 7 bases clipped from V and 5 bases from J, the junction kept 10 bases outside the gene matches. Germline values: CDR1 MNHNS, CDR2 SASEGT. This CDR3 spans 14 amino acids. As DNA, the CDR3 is TGTGCCAGCACTGAGGGGGACAGGCGCGACGAGCAGTACTTC. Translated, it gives CASTEGDRRDEQYF.

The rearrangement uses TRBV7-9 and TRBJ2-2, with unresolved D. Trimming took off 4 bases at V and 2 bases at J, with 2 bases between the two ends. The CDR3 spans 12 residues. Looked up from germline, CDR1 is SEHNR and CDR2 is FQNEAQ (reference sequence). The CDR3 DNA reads TGTGCCAGCAGCTCAAACACCGGGGAGCTGTTTTTT. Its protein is CASSSNTGELFF.

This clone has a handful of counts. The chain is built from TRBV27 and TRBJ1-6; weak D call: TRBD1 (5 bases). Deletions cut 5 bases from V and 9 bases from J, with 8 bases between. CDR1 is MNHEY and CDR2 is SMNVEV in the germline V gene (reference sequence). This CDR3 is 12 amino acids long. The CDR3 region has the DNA TGTGCCAGCAGTGAGGGGCTTTCACCCCTCCACTTT. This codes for CASSEGLSPLHF.

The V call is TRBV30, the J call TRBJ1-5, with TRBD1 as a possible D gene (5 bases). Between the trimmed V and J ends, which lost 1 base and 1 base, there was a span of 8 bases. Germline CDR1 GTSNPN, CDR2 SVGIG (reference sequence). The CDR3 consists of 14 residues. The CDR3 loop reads CAWSGGISNQPQHF. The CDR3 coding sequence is TGTGCCTGGAGTGGGGGGATCAGCAATCAGCCCCAGCATTTT.